The 18 T cell receptor beta chains below all came from one sample that was sequenced in a study of blood T cell repertoires in COVID-19. Using immunoSEQ multiplex PCR, the repertoire was profiled, and TCRdb retains in-frame clones only, with some absent. The top ten hold around a tenth of the sample, which has just over 300,000 clones, around nine tenths seen once. The sample consisted of PBMCs or T cells enriched from blood (not recorded which). These receptors came from a woman in her forties who had recovered from COVID-19.

The chain combines TRBV11-2 with TRBJ2-7; TRBD1 aligns across 9 bases. CDR3 length: 13 residues. V lost 5 bases, J lost 2 bases, and 1 base stayed unmatched. Germline values: CDR1 SGHAT, CDR2 FQNNGV. CDR3 in DNA: TGTGCCAGCAGCGGGACAGGGACCTACGAGCAGTACTTC. This sequence encodes CASSGTGTYEQYF.

The count of this clone is one. The chain combines TRBV11-3 with TRBJ1-1; D is unresolved. Germline V CDR1 and CDR2: SGHNT, YENEEA. V was cut by 5 bases and J by 5 bases, with 15 bases left in between. This CDR3 has 14 residues. The CDR3 DNA follows: TGTGCCAGCAGCCTCCGGACCTCGGGGACTGAAGCTTTCTTT. The encoded protein is CASSLRTSGTEAFF.

The rearrangement joins TRBV27 to TRBJ2-4, with a tentative D call TRBD2 (6 bases). This CDR3 has 15 residues. Trimming stripped 5 bases from V and 1 base from J, with 12 bases between. Germline V gene lookup returns CDR1 MNHEY and CDR2 SMNVEV (reference sequence). This chain's CDR3 is CASSGLNEAKNIQYF. The CDR3 bases are TGTGCCAGCAGTGGACTAAACGAGGCCAAAAACATTCAGTACTTC.

The CDR3 region is CASSSRGGLANNEQFF. In DNA form, the CDR3 reads TGTGCCAGCAGCTCAAGGGGGGGACTAGCGAACAATGAGCAGTTCTTC. The chain has TRBV7-9 and TRBJ2-1; 10 bases align to TRBD2. V lost 4 bases and J lost 5; bases outside the gene matches: 8. Germline assignment: CDR1 SEHNR and CDR2 FQNEAQ (reference sequence). The CDR3 length is 16 residues.

The chain uses TRBV13 and TRBJ2-2; 12 bases agree with TRBD2. Germline V lookup: CDR1 PRHDT, CDR2 FYEKMQ (reference sequence). The J segment lost 1 base and the V segment lost 5 bases, leaving 2 bases of the junction unmatched. CDR3 length equals 16 residues. This CDR3 reads CASSLTSGGNTGELFF. Written as DNA, the CDR3 is TGTGCCAGCAGCCTGACTAGCGGGGGGAACACCGGGGAGCTGTTTTTT. Variable domain in full (rest from reference TRBV13 and TRBJ2-2): AAGVIQSPRHLIKEKRETATLKCYPIPRHDTVYWYQQGPGQDPQFLISFYEKMQSDKGSIPDRFSAQQFSDYHSELNMSSLELGDSALYFCASSLTSGGNTGELFFGEGSRLTVL.

The chain has TRBV14 and TRBJ2-7, with 8 bases matching TRBD1. Germline values: CDR1 SGHDN, CDR2 FVKESK. The trim removed 4 bases at V and 4 bases at J, leaving 9 bases unmatched. This CDR3 contains 15 residues. The CDR3, as DNA: TGTGCCAGCAGCCTAGACCCAAGACAGGGGTACGAGCAGTACTTC. It translates to CASSLDPRQGYEQYF.

The chain has TRBV5-5 and TRBJ1-2, with TRBD1 as a possible D gene (6 bases). The CDR3 covers 14 residues. V lost 2 bases and J 5 bases, leaving 13 bases between the germline ends. The germline V gene encodes CDR1 SGHKS and CDR2 YYEKEE (reference sequence). The CDR3 nucleotides are TGTGCCAGCAGCTTTGATCCGAGGGGGTATGGCTACACCTTC. This translates into CASSFDPRGYGYTF.

The gene calls are TRBV5-1 and TRBJ2-1; 7 bases line up with TRBD2. Germline V gene lookup returns CDR1 SGHRS and CDR2 YFSETQ. This CDR3 is 13 amino acids long. The junction had 8 bases not matched to a gene; V was cut back by 5 bases and J by 9 bases. In nucleotides, the CDR3 is TGCGCCAGCAGTCCTAGCGGAAAGGGTGAGCAGTTCTTC. Amino acid sequence: CASSPSGKGEQFF.

The J gene is TRBJ2-3, the V gene TRBV27; 7 bases map to TRBD2. The germline CDR1 and CDR2 sequences are MNHEY and SMNVEV (reference sequence). The CDR3 is 15 amino acids. V lost 7 bases, J lost 4 bases, and 11 bases stayed unmatched. The CDR3 protein is CASTHLTGGPDTQYF. The CDR3 nucleotides read TGTGCCAGCACCCATCTCACGGGGGGACCAGATACGCAGTATTTT.

CDR3: CASSFDTATDTQYF. In DNA, the CDR3 is TGTGCCAGCAGTTTTGATACAGCCACAGATACGCAGTATTTT. V is TRBV28 and J is TRBJ2-3; D is uncertain. Germline CDR1 MDHEN, CDR2 SYDVKM. Deletions cut 3 bases from V and 2 bases from J, with 9 bases between. The CDR3 length is 14 residues.

This chain uses TRBV5-8 with TRBJ2-1, with 9 bases identical to TRBD2. The length of the CDR3 is 18 residues. V was clipped by 0 bases and J by 3 bases; unmatched bases: 10. CDR1 and CDR2 (germline): SGHTS, YDEGEE. The CDR3 spells CASSLATWTSDLYNEQFF. CDR3 DNA sequence: TGTGCCAGCAGCTTGGCCACGTGGACTAGCGACCTCTACAATGAGCAGTTCTTC.

This clone was found once. The chain uses TRBV28 and TRBJ2-7; 9 nucleotides agree with TRBD1. The CDR3 is 19 residues long. With V trimmed by 7 bases and J by 1 base, 20 bases remained unmatched. Germline values: CDR1 MDHEN, CDR2 SYDVKM. The CDR3 sequence is CASIHMGDRDRVGSYEQYF. In DNA, the CDR3 is TGTGCCAGCATTCATATGGGGGACAGGGATAGGGTGGGGTCCTACGAGCAGTACTTC.

The sample holds one count of this clone. This chain links TRBV19 with TRBJ2-7; perhaps TRBD2 as D (6 bases). The germline V gene encodes CDR1 LNHDA and CDR2 SQIVND (reference sequence). Trimming stripped 4 bases from V and 1 base from J, with 17 bases between. The CDR3 totals 16 residues. CDR3 nucleotides: TGTGCCAGTAGTAACCATAAGATCAGCGGGTCCTACGAGCAGTACTTC. This sequence encodes CASSNHKISGSYEQYF.

V is TRBV19 and J is TRBJ1-5, with D uncertain. CDR1 and CDR2 from the germline V gene are LNHDA and SQIVND (reference sequence). CDR3 length: 15 amino acids. With 3 bases removed from V and 1 base from J, the gap between germline ends came to 10 bases. In DNA, the CDR3 is TGTGCCAGTAGTATGGTGGCAGTGAGCAATCAGCCCCAGCATTTT. Translating gives CASSMVAVSNQPQHF.

The rearrangement links TRBV28 to TRBJ1-1; D is unresolved. This CDR3 comprises 12 residues. CDR1 is MDHEN, CDR2 SYDVKM, per germline. Trimming took off 7 bases at V and 6 bases at J, with 12 bases between the two ends. Here the CDR3 reads CASKTSSPEAFF. The CDR3 DNA sequence: TGTGCCAGCAAAACTTCGAGCCCTGAAGCTTTCTTT.

The chain uses TRBV27 and TRBJ1-4, with 7 bases lining up with TRBD1. Germline CDR1 reads MNHEY; CDR2 reads SMNVEV (reference sequence). The CDR3 extends over 14 amino acids. J gave up 13 bases and V 6 bases, and 14 bases lay outside the gene matches. CDR3 sequence (DNA): TGTGCCAGCAGGCCGGGACAGCGGCCCGGGACACTGTTTTTT. Translating gives CASRPGQRPGTLFF.

The V call is TRBV25-1, the J call TRBJ2-5; D may be TRBD1 (7 bases). Trimming took 6 bases from V and 2 from J, leaving 16 bases between them. The CDR3 totals 15 residues. Germline CDR1 and CDR2: MGHDK and SYGVNS. The CDR3 spells CASSFRRGQQETQYF. DNA of the CDR3: TGTGCCAGCAGCTTTAGGAGGGGGCAACAAGAGACCCAGTACTTC. Variable domain in full (rest from reference TRBV25-1 and TRBJ2-5): EADIYQTPRYLVIGTGKKITLECSQTMGHDKMYWYQQDPGMELHLIHYSYGVNSTEKGDLSSESTVSRIRTEHFPLTLESARPSHTSQYLCASSFRRGQQETQYFGPGTRLLVL.

The genes are TRBV6-5 and TRBJ2-3, with 9 positions matching TRBD2. This CDR3 has 14 amino acids. Trimming cost V 5 bases and J 4 bases; bases outside gene matches: 4. The germline V gene has CDR1 MNHEY and CDR2 SVGAGI. CDR3 bases: TGTGCCAGCAGTCGAAGGACTAGCGCAGATACGCAGTATTTT. Translating it yields CASSRRTSADTQYF.